A single sample is the source of the 26 T cell receptor beta chains below, sequenced in a study of blood T cell repertoires in COVID-19. Measured with immunoSEQ multiplex PCR; TCRdb has only the in-frame clones, and not every one. The table includes a few hundred thousand clones, 86% detected once. The material sequenced was peripheral blood. The receptors shown here come from a woman in her 30s with active or convalescent COVID-19.

This clone has only one observation. The chain employs TRBV24-1 and TRBJ2-3, with TRBD1 matching 10 bases. J lost 3 bases, V lost 3 bases, and 2 bases had no gene match. The CDR3 loop spans 15 amino acids. Germline assignment: CDR1 KGHDR and CDR2 SFDVKD. The CDR3 DNA reads as TGTGCCACCAGTGATGGGGGACAGGGGACAGATACGCAGTATTTT. Residues: CATSDGGQGTDTQYF.

The rearrangement joins TRBV7-8 to TRBJ1-5; D gene uncertain. Deletions cut 8 bases from V and 4 bases from J, with 12 bases between. Germline V gives CDR1 SGHVS, CDR2 FQNEAQ. There are 13 residues in the CDR3. As DNA, the CDR3 is TGTGCCAGCGGAGGGTCGGGGAATCAGCCCCAGCATTTT. It specifies CASGGSGNQPQHF. Full variable domain (remainder filled in from reference TRBV7-8 and TRBJ1-5): GAGVSQSPRYKVAKRGQDVALRCDPISGHVSLFWYQQALGQGPEFLTYFQNEAQLDKSGLPSDRFFAERPEGSVSTLKIQRTQQEDSAVYLCASGGSGNQPQHFGDGTRLSIL.

The rearrangement joins TRBV27 to TRBJ2-3; D possibly corresponds to TRBD2 (5 bases). Per the germline V gene, CDR1 is MNHEY and CDR2 is SMNVEV (reference sequence). This CDR3 region has 16 residues. V lost 3 bases and J lost 0, with 13 bases in between. The CDR3 is CASSLQRFTSTDTQYF. CDR3 bases: TGTGCCAGCAGTTTGCAGCGGTTCACAAGCACAGATACGCAGTATTTT.

The rearrangement links TRBV9 to TRBJ1-2; D uncertain. The CDR3 loop spans 11 amino acids. Germline V gene data show CDR1 as SGDLS and CDR2 as YYNGEE. Trimming removed 3 bases at V and 3 bases at J, with 3 bases between. The CDR3 bases are TGTGCCAGCAGCGCCGACTATGGCTACACCTTC. It yields the protein CASSADYGYTF.

The gene calls are TRBV9 and TRBJ2-1, with D possibly matching TRBD2 (5 bases). The CDR3 has 14 amino acids. The germline V gene has CDR1 SGDLS and CDR2 YYNGEE. The V gene lost 0 bases and the J gene lost 6 bases, with 10 bases spanning the gap. CDR3 protein: CASSVATLANEQFF. Here the CDR3 DNA reads TGTGCCAGCAGCGTAGCTACGCTAGCCAATGAGCAGTTCTTC.

The chain carries TRBV4-2 and TRBJ2-7; TRBD1 is a possible D gene (5 bases). There are 15 residues in the CDR3. Trimming removed 0 bases from V and 0 bases from J, with 9 bases in between. Germline-derived CDR1 and CDR2 are LGHNA and YNFKEQ. This CDR3 reads CASSQDPDSSYEQYF. The CDR3 coding sequence is TGTGCCAGCAGCCAAGACCCTGACAGCTCCTACGAGCAGTACTTC.

The rearrangement links TRBV5-4 to TRBJ2-2; 9 bases fit TRBD1. Germline values: CDR1 SGHNT, CDR2 YYREEE (reference sequence). V lost 2 bases to trimming and J lost 7 bases; unmatched junction nucleotides: 9. The CDR3 has 16 residues. The CDR3, as DNA: TGTGCCAGCAGCTTCCCTGCCGGACAGGGGATCGGGGAGCTGTTTTTT. This gives the protein CASSFPAGQGIGELFF.

The rearrangement uses TRBV4-3 and TRBJ1-2, with D tentatively TRBD1 (5 bases). The CDR3 length is 14 residues. V lost 4 bases to trimming and J lost 6 bases, with 15 bases between them. Germline V gene data show CDR1 as LGHNA and CDR2 as YSLEER. This CDR3 reads CASSPRRGEDGYTF. The CDR3 DNA is TGCGCCAGCAGCCCCCGGCGGGGGGAGGATGGCTACACCTTC.

This chain joins TRBV6-4 and TRBJ1-4; a weak D match, TRBD1 (5 bases). The CDR3 contains 15 residues. V was trimmed by 5 bases and J by 0 bases, leaving 10 bases between them. Germline V gene sequence: CDR1 MRHNA, CDR2 SNTAGT. CDR3 sequence reads: CASSPGFATNEKLFF. CDR3 nucleotide sequence: TGTGCCAGCAGTCCAGGGTTCGCAACTAATGAAAAACTGTTTTTT.

The chain links TRBV4-1 to TRBJ2-7, with D possibly being TRBD2 (5 bases). This CDR3 spans 15 amino acids. The germline V and J ends were trimmed by 1 base and 0 bases, with 10 bases remaining between them. Germline loops: CDR1 MGHRA, CDR2 YSYEKL. The CDR3 DNA follows: TGCGCCAGCAGCCAAGTTAGGGAGACCTCCTACGAGCAGTACTTC. It yields the protein CASSQVRETSYEQYF.

V usage is TRBV27 and J usage is TRBJ1-2; no firm D call. V lost 6 bases and J lost 7, with 18 bases in between. This CDR3 spans 14 amino acids. Germline V gene lookup returns CDR1 MNHEY and CDR2 SMNVEV (reference sequence). CDR3: CASRPDSLVGGYTF. The CDR3 coding sequence is TGTGCCAGCAGGCCGGACTCTCTCGTAGGTGGCTACACCTTC.

V and J are TRBV5-1 and TRBJ2-5, with TRBD2 matching 10 bases. The V gene's germline CDR1 is SGHRS and CDR2 YFSETQ. V was pared by 0 bases and J by 5 bases, with 4 bases of the junction left unmatched. This CDR3 is 15 amino acids long. This CDR3 reads CASSLDSGGAETQYF. CDR3 DNA: TGCGCCAGCAGCTTGGACAGCGGGGGGGCTGAGACCCAGTACTTC.

This chain uses TRBV6-2 or TRBV6-3 with TRBJ2-2; the D gene is possibly TRBD2 (5 bases). Germline values: CDR1 MNHEY, CDR2 SVGEGT. The ends were cut back, 2 bases at V and 2 bases at J, with 18 bases in the middle. The CDR3 contains 18 residues. The CDR3, as DNA: TGTGCCAGCAGTTACCCTTTGCGAGAGGGCTACAACACCGGGGAGCTGTTTTTT. Amino acid sequence: CASSYPLREGYNTGELFF.

The genes are TRBV3-1 (or the pseudogene TRBV3-2) and TRBJ1-5; possible D gene TRBD1, 6 bases. Germline values: CDR1 LGHDT, CDR2 YNNKEL (reference sequence). Trimming shortened V by 0 bases and J by 5 bases, and 17 bases separated the two germline ends. CDR3 length: 17 amino acids. In DNA form, the CDR3 reads TGTGCCAGCAGCCAAGATGGTGAGACCGGGGGGCATCAGCCCCAGCATTTT. Amino acids: CASSQDGETGGHQPQHF.

Comments on this clone: Other DNA sequences within the sample encode an identical CDR3. The chain employs TRBV3-1 (or the pseudogene TRBV3-2) and TRBJ1-1; D is unclear. This CDR3 contains 13 residues. V was clipped by 3 bases and J by 1 base, with 6 bases between them. Germline CDR1 is LGHDT and CDR2 is YNNKEL (reference sequence). Here the CDR3 reads CASSQVRNTEAFF. CDR3 DNA sequence: TGTGCCAGCAGCCAGGTGAGGAACACTGAAGCTTTCTTT.

The chain employs TRBV5-4 and TRBJ2-2, with D possibly TRBD1 on 6 matching bases. Trimming left V 1 base short and J 3 bases short, with 10 bases between. Germline V CDR1 and CDR2: SGHNT, YYREEE (reference sequence). This CDR3 is built from 15 residues. The CDR3 spells CASSLPGVYTGELFF. The CDR3 DNA reads TGTGCCAGCAGCTTGCCAGGGGTCTACACCGGGGAGCTGTTTTTT.

The chain is built from TRBV2 and TRBJ2-5; 12 nucleotides agree with TRBD2. J was trimmed by 5 bases and V by 3 bases; bases with no gene match: 4. Germline V gene data show CDR1 as SNHLY and CDR2 as FYNNEI. This CDR3 comprises 15 residues. CDR3 amino acids: CASSDPSGGAETQYF. The CDR3 DNA follows: TGTGCCAGCAGTGACCCTAGCGGGGGGGCCGAGACCCAGTACTTC.

The rearrangement links TRBV6-9 to TRBJ2-1, with 7 bases that match TRBD2. The CDR3 sequence is 16 residues long. With V trimmed by 5 bases and J by 0 bases, 7 bases remained unmatched. CDR1 and CDR2 from the germline V gene are MNHGY and SVAAGI. The CDR3 DNA sequence: TGTGCCAGCAGTGAATCGGGGGGACGCTCCTACAATGAGCAGTTCTTC. The encoded protein is CASSESGGRSYNEQFF.

The chain recombines TRBV10-3 with TRBJ2-7; TRBD2 matches at 7 bases. The V segment lost 7 bases and the J segment 2 bases; nucleotides outside the gene matches: 5. CDR3 size: 13 residues. Germline CDR1 reads ENHRY; CDR2 reads SYGVKD. CDR3 in DNA: TGTGCCATCACCAGCGGGGCGCCCTACGAGCAGTACTTC. Protein product: CAITSGAPYEQYF.

V and J are TRBV6-2 or TRBV6-3 and TRBJ2-7; TRBD1 matches 9 bases. The CDR3 has 14 amino acids. Per germline, CDR1 MNHEY and CDR2 SVGEGT. V gave up 6 bases and J gave up 2 bases; unmatched junction bases: 5. CDR3 sequence: CASSTGGITYEQYF. The CDR3 nucleotides read TGTGCCAGCAGCACAGGGGGCATCACCTACGAGCAGTACTTC.

This chain uses TRBV30 with TRBJ2-2; TRBD2 matches at 9 bases. The germline V gene encodes CDR1 GTSNPN and CDR2 SVGIG (reference sequence). The ends lost 3 bases at V and 6 bases at J; junction bases unmatched: 11. The CDR3 is 16 amino acids. CDR3 sequence: CAWSGRFSGGSGELFF. CDR3 nucleotides: TGTGCCTGGAGCGGGAGGTTTAGCGGGGGTTCCGGGGAGCTGTTTTTT.

J is TRBJ1-2 and V is TRBV9; 8 bases fit TRBD1. In germline, CDR1 is SGDLS, CDR2 YYNGEE. This CDR3 comprises 16 residues. V gave up 0 bases and J gave up 0 bases; unmatched junction bases: 4. CDR3 bases: TGTGCCAGCAGCGTAGGGACAGGGTGGGCTAACTATGGCTACACCTTC. Protein product: CASSVGTGWANYGYTF.

This sequence joins TRBV7-9 and TRBJ1-2; weak D call: TRBD1 (6 bases). Germline CDR1 and CDR2: SEHNR and FQNEAQ (reference sequence). The CDR3 is made up of 13 amino acids. V was trimmed by 8 bases and J by 4 bases, leaving 14 bases between them. This CDR3 is CASGTGSGYGYTF. CDR3 sequence (DNA): TGTGCCAGCGGCACAGGGTCGGGCTATGGCTACACCTTC.

The chain uses TRBV30 and TRBJ1-2; 8 nucleotides agree with TRBD1. The germline CDR1 and CDR2 sequences are GTSNPN and SVGIG (reference sequence). J was trimmed by 2 bases and V by 1 base; bases with no gene match: 3. CDR3 length: 14 amino acids. The DNA of the CDR3 is TGTGCCTGGAGTGGGACAGGGCGAAACTATGGCTACACCTTC. Amino acids: CAWSGTGRNYGYTF.

This clone was detected once. This chain uses TRBV3-1 (or the pseudogene TRBV3-2) with TRBJ2-7; tentatively, D is TRBD1 (5 bases). Germline V gene lookup returns CDR1 LGHDT and CDR2 YNNKEL (reference sequence). The length of the CDR3 is 13 residues. V shed 3 bases and J shed 3 bases, with 9 bases lying between them. In DNA form, the CDR3 reads TGTGCCAGCAGCCAGAAGGGGTACTACGAGCAGTACTTC. It codes for CASSQKGYYEQYF.

There are a few counts of this clone. The chain combines TRBV6-1 with TRBJ1-2, with 7 positions matching TRBD1. V lost 1 base, J lost 1 base, and 12 bases stayed unmatched. The CDR3 runs to 18 residues. In germline, CDR1 is MNHNS, CDR2 SASEGT. The CDR3 DNA is TGTGCCAGCAGTGAAGGTTTAGGGTGGGCAGGGGGTAACTATGGCTACACCTTC. The encoded protein is CASSEGLGWAGGNYGYTF.